This T cell receptor (beta chain) was captured in a study of blood T cell repertoires in COVID-19. Study members were between about 18 and 95 years old and lived in 20 to 30 US regions. The CDR3 consists of 13 residues. Germline CDR1 and CDR2: MNHEY and SMNVEV (reference sequence). Between the trimmed V and J ends, which lost 2 bases and 4 bases, there was a span of 8 bases. This clone was picked up one time. The sample contains more than one DNA sequence encoding this CDR3. Generated by immunoSEQ multiplex PCR, the TCRdb table keeps only in-frame clones and is missing some. The table lists about 380,000 clones, around 87% of them singletons.

The TCR originated in a man aged 25-40 years who had recovered from COVID-19. V gene TRBV27 combines with J gene TRBJ1-2, with a tentative D call TRBD1 (5 bases). What was sequenced was PBMCs or T cells enriched from blood (not recorded which). CDR3 region: CASSLQGGYGYTF. CDR3 DNA: TGTGCCAGCAGTTTACAGGGCGGCTATGGCTACACCTTC.